These T cell receptor beta chains were read from a single sample in a study of T cells after yellow fever vaccination. TCRdb re-called the 5' RACE reads with MiXCR, one entry per CDR3 protein. The table has some 500,000 distinct CDR3 sequences, roughly 13% seen once; the top ten hold 11% to 15%. The specimen comprised PBMCs, sampled on the day of the yellow fever booster vaccination. Every receptor here comes from a man aged 30 to 39 who received the YFV17D yellow fever vaccine. Each CDR3 is given with its conserved first and last residue. A D gene is named only where the DNA matches it firmly. Clone size, where shown, is once, few, many, or a class for clones that have expanded.

size: few; D: .; J: TRBJ2-1; V: TRBV6-5; DNA: TGTGCCAGCAGTTACTCCGCTAGCTCCTACAATGAGCAGTTCTTC; CDR3: CASSYSASSYNEQFF
size: few; D: TRBD2; J: TRBJ2-1; V: TRBV29-1; DNA: TGCAGCGCTGCGGGAGCCAGCCGTGAGCAGTTCTTC; CDR3: CSAAGASREQFF
size: .; D: .; J: TRBJ2-1; V: TRBV20-1; DNA: TGCAGTGAGTTAGGACAAAACGGGAATGAGCAGTTCTTC; CDR3: CSELGQNGNEQFF
size: .; D: .; J: TRBJ1-6; V: TRBV5-1; DNA: TGCGCCAGCAGCTTGGTCCGGGGATCCGGCGGAGGATCACCCCTCCACTTT; CDR3: CASSLVRGSGGGSPLHF
size: .; D: TRBD1; J: TRBJ2-7; V: TRBV5-1; DNA: TGCGCCAGCAGCCTCTTTTCCGGGACAGGGTCGTACGAGCAGTACTTC; CDR3: CASSLFSGTGSYEQYF
size: few; D: .; J: TRBJ1-3; V: TRBV30; DNA: TGTGCCTGGAGAATAAACTCTGGAAACACCATATATTTT; CDR3: CAWRINSGNTIYF
size: .; D: .; J: TRBJ1-1; V: TRBV20-1; DNA: TGCAGTGCTAGCGACCTGTGGGGGAATGAAGCTTTCTTT; CDR3: CSASDLWGNEAFF
size: .; D: .; J: TRBJ2-7; V: TRBV9; DNA: TGTGCCAGCAGCGTAGGAGTAGACGGGATCTACGAGCAGTACTTC; CDR3: CASSVGVDGIYEQYF
size: .; D: .; J: TRBJ2-1; V: TRBV21-1; DNA: TGTGCCGGCAGCAACGGCCTAGCGGGAGGGGCTCACTACAATGAGCAGTTCTTC; CDR3: CAGSNGLAGGAHYNEQFF
size: .; D: .; J: TRBJ2-5; V: TRBV27; DNA: TGTGCCAGCAGCTCTTGGGGGGAGACCCAGTACTTC; CDR3: CASSSWGETQYF
size: many; D: TRBD2; J: TRBJ2-1; V: TRBV6-2/TRBV6-3; DNA: TGTGCCAGCAGTTACTCTGGCGGGAGGCCCAGAACCGTTGTCTACAATGAGCAGTTCTTC; CDR3: CASSYSGGRPRTVVYNEQFF
size: few; D: TRBD2; J: TRBJ2-2; V: TRBV4-3; DNA: TGCGCCAGCAGCCAAGATGGGGTAGCGGGAAATTCCGGGGAGCTGTTTTTT; CDR3: CASSQDGVAGNSGELFF
size: .; D: .; J: TRBJ1-2; V: TRBV20-1; DNA: TGCAGTGCTAGACCCGCTCCTAACTATGGCTACACCTTC; CDR3: CSARPAPNYGYTF
size: .; D: .; J: TRBJ2-2; V: TRBV18; DNA: TGTGCCAGCTCACCACCGTTGAAGGCGACCGGGGAGCTGTTTTTT; CDR3: CASSPPLKATGELFF
size: many; D: .; J: TRBJ2-1; V: TRBV19; DNA: TGTGCCAGTAGTCCGCCGCTGGGTCTAGACTTAGGAACATACAATGAGCAGTTCTTC; CDR3: CASSPPLGLDLGTYNEQFF
size: .; D: TRBD1; J: TRBJ2-7; V: TRBV5-1; DNA: TGCGCCAGCAGCTTACGGGCCAGGGGGTTCGAGCAGTACTTC; CDR3: CASSLRARGFEQYF
size: few; D: .; J: TRBJ1-1; V: TRBV6-2/TRBV6-3; DNA: TGTGCCAGCACCCCGGGCGGGGGCCGTCTAGCTTTCTTT; CDR3: CASTPGGGRLAFF
size: .; D: TRBD1; J: TRBJ2-5; V: TRBV7-9; DNA: TGTGCCAGCAGCTTAGGCGCTGGGACAGGTTTTGGAGAGACCCAGTACTTC; CDR3: CASSLGAGTGFGETQYF
size: .; D: .; J: TRBJ1-1; V: TRBV10-1; DNA: TGCCACCGGGGGAATGGGAGCTATGAAGCTTTCTTT; CDR3: CHRGNGSYEAFF
size: few; D: .; J: TRBJ2-6; V: TRBV5-1; DNA: TGCGCCAGCAGCTTACTGACAGTCTCTGGGGCCAACGTCCTGACTTTC; CDR3: CASSLLTVSGANVLTF
size: many; D: .; J: TRBJ2-5; V: TRBV28; DNA: TGTGCCAGCAGTTTGGGCTGGGAGACCCAGTACTTC; CDR3: CASSLGWETQYF
size: .; D: .; J: TRBJ2-3; V: TRBV24-1; DNA: TGTGCCACCAGTGGGCCGGGTTTCACAGATACGCAGTATTTT; CDR3: CATSGPGFTDTQYF
size: .; D: TRBD2; J: TRBJ2-7; V: TRBV2; DNA: TGTGCCGCCCTACTAGCGGGAGGTTCCTACGAGCAGTACTTC; CDR3: CAALLAGGSYEQYF
size: .; D: .; J: TRBJ2-7; V: TRBV20-1; DNA: TGCAGTGCTAGAGACGTTGTCAGGCCTACCTACGAGCAGTACTTC; CDR3: CSARDVVRPTYEQYF